The 5 T cell receptor beta chains given below trace back to one sample, sequenced in a study of cytomegalovirus exposure and HLA in healthy donors. Both 60 Vbeta primers and 13 Jbeta primers went into the PCR. Assay used: immunoSEQ multiplex PCR; TCRdb lists only in-frame clones, some missing. The sample lists about 190,000 clones; roughly four fifths were seen once. Sequencing input: PBMCs. Every receptor here comes from a woman in her twenties or thirties in good health and CMV-seropositive.

V gene TRBV28 combines with J gene TRBJ2-7; the D gene is possibly TRBD1 (5 bases). V shed 2 bases and J shed 0 bases, with 14 bases lying between them. Germline V gene sequence: CDR1 MDHEN, CDR2 SYDVKM. This CDR3 has 16 residues. The CDR3 coding sequence is TGTGCCAGCAGTTTAACCTTGGGGCCCATCTCCTACGAGCAGTACTTC. Its translation: CASSLTLGPISYEQYF.

The CDR3 spells CASSYQTGDNSPLHF. Written as DNA, the CDR3 is TGTGCCAGCAGTTATCAGACAGGGGATAATTCACCCCTCCACTTT. The chain combines TRBV6-5 with TRBJ1-6, with TRBD1 matching over 8 bases. The germline V gene encodes CDR1 MNHEY and CDR2 SVGAGI. V shed 3 bases, J shed 5 bases, and the junction held 3 bases outside the gene matches. The CDR3 covers 15 residues.

A few counts support this clone. The rearrangement uses TRBV28 and TRBJ1-1; D is unresolved. The CDR3 is 13 amino acids. Germline loops: CDR1 MDHEN, CDR2 SYDVKM. The V end was cut by 2 bases, the J end by 2 bases, with 6 bases between. The CDR3 here is CASSLPFNTEAFF. The DNA of the CDR3 is TGTGCCAGCAGTTTACCCTTTAACACTGAAGCTTTCTTT. Complete variable domain (other parts from reference TRBV28 and TRBJ1-1): DVKVTQSSRYLVKRTGEKVFLECVQDMDHENMFWYRQDPGLGLRLIYFSYDVKMKEKGDIPEGYSVSREKKERFSLILESASTNQTSMYLCASSLPFNTEAFFGQGTRLTVV.

This clone was observed a few times. The chain links TRBV7-2 to TRBJ2-1, with D perhaps TRBD2 (7 bases). This CDR3 has 16 amino acids. The V end lost 1 base, the J end lost 0 bases, and 10 bases lay between the germline ends. The germline V gene encodes CDR1 SGHTA and CDR2 FQGNSA. CDR3 sequence (DNA): TGTGCCAGCAGCTTAGTAGGGGGGGTCTCCTACAATGAGCAGTTCTTC. Protein product: CASSLVGGVSYNEQFF.

This rearrangement joins TRBV5-1 to TRBJ2-2; TRBD2 agrees at 7 bases. Germline trimming cut 4 bases from V and 5 bases from J; bases unmatched to any gene: 8. The CDR3 length is 15 residues. In germline, CDR1 is SGHRS, CDR2 YFSETQ. CDR3 protein: CASSRLASQTGELFF. The CDR3, as DNA: TGCGCCAGCAGCCGACTAGCAAGTCAAACCGGGGAGCTGTTTTTT.